This paragraph reports one T cell receptor beta chain. Its specificity is not known. The record originates from a study of Graves' ophthalmopathy and Graves' hyperthyroidism. Study details: The term stable hyperthyroidism indicated an absence of ophthalmopathy within 18 months of follow-up. Study findings and constraints: Most expanded clonotypes in thyroid above 0.001 frequency also showed up in blood.

Hyperthyroidism patients, all newly diagnosed, had under 2 months' duration and ages of 18 to 65. Germline V gene sequence: CDR1 SGHRS, CDR2 YFSETQ. This CDR3 is 15 amino acids long. V lost 4 bases and J lost 6, with 19 bases in between. The sequenced template was RNA, covering the TCR beta CDR3 region. First-round RT-PCR employed HTBI primers, with a second-round multiplex PCR after it. One entry per CDR3 protein, called by TCRdb with MiXCR from the multiplex PCR reads. The sample includes over a million distinct CDR3 sequences, 35% to 45% of them seen just once. The chain couples TRBV5-1 to TRBJ1-2, with D possibly being TRBD1 (5 bases). This clonotype originated in an adult man with Graves' hyperthyroidism. Material: peripheral blood or thyroid tissue (not recorded which). The CDR3 reads CASSGTSGAINGYTF. Here the CDR3 DNA reads TGCGCCAGCAGCGGGACTAGCGGGGCGATCAATGGCTACACCTTC.